This TCR beta chain was identified during a study of Ad26.COV2.S vaccination and SARS-CoV-2 variants. The method was immunoSEQ multiplex PCR; TCRdb's version includes in-frame clones alone and lacks a portion of them. The sample yields about 100,000 clones, 80% seen once. Study results and caveats: Spike-specific responses of CD8+ and CD4+ T cells were reported to display substantial breadth after vaccination. Analytic work on TCR breadth and depth might have understated the full extent of total T cell responses. Placebo recipients showed lower spike-specific TCR breadth than vaccinees. Recipients of either vaccine or placebo displayed similar breadth of non-spike TCRs.

The CDR3 loop spans 13 amino acids. J gave up 4 bases and V 4 bases, and 3 bases lay outside the gene matches. Germline CDR1 SGHVS, CDR2 FNYEAQ. As for this clone: What it binds is not known.

The sequence was collected from a human donor who had recovered from COVID-19. The sequenced sample was peripheral blood, obtained after recovery from COVID-19. The chain carries TRBV7-6 and TRBJ1-1; 7 bases map to TRBD1. The CDR3 is CASSSSGGTEAFF. The CDR3 coding sequence is TGTGCCAGCAGCTCCTCAGGGGGCACTGAAGCTTTCTTT.